The rows below give T cell receptor beta chains drawn from one sample of a study of identical twins. TCRdb reprocessed the 5' RACE reads with MiXCR, giving one entry per CDR3 protein. This sample has more than 600,000 distinct CDR3 sequences, with around a sixth found just once. This sample was shared with a second study, whose subject was T cells expressing NK-cell markers.

Sequences were obtained from PBMCs. The receptors derive from a young woman in good health. Both conserved end residues are part of each CDR3. The D gene is left open where the match is weak. Clone size, where shown, is once, few, many, or a class for clones that have expanded.

cdr3_nt cdr3_aa v_call d_call j_call clone_size
TGTGCCAGCAGCGCCGGTAGGATCAACGAGCAGTACTTC CASSAGRINEQYF TRBV7-9 NA TRBJ2-7 NA
TGTGCCAGCAGTTACCCGGCAGCCGCCCCGACCCAGTACTTC CASSYPAAAPTQYF TRBV6-2/TRBV6-3 NA TRBJ2-5 few
TGTGCCAGCAGTCGCGCGGGGGGTCTGAACACTGAAGCTTTCTTT CASSRAGGLNTEAFF TRBV27 NA TRBJ1-1 NA
TGTGCCAGCAGTCCATGGGAAACGAAGTCCTACGAGCAGTACTTC CASSPWETKSYEQYF TRBV7-2 NA TRBJ2-7 many
TGTGCCAGCAGTACACTAGCGGGGGGCCGCGGTGAGCAGTTCTTC CASSTLAGGRGEQFF TRBV6-1 TRBD2 TRBJ2-1 NA
TGTGCCAGCAGTTACTCGAAGGCAGATACGCAGTATTTT CASSYSKADTQYF TRBV6-2/TRBV6-3 NA TRBJ2-3 few
TGTGCCAGCAGCTTAGAAGGGTCGTCCAGGGGCTACGAGCAGTACTTC CASSLEGSSRGYEQYF TRBV7-2 NA TRBJ2-7 few
TGTGCCAGCAGCTACCTCAACACCTACGAGCAGTACTTC CASSYLNTYEQYF TRBV12-3/TRBV12-4 NA TRBJ2-7 few
TGTGCCAGCAGTTACGACGGGACCGCCCATGGCTACACCTTC CASSYDGTAHGYTF TRBV6-2/TRBV6-3 NA TRBJ1-2 NA
TGTGCCAGCAGTTTCAGTCGGGGTCGCGATACGCAGTATTTT CASSFSRGRDTQYF TRBV12-3/TRBV12-4 NA TRBJ2-3 NA
TGTGCCAGCAGCCCCGGGACTAGGCGGTACTTC CASSPGTRRYF TRBV12-3/TRBV12-4 TRBD2 TRBJ2-5 NA
TGTGCCTACCTACAGGGGTACGAGCAGTACTTC CAYLQGYEQYF TRBV30 TRBD1 TRBJ2-7 few
TGTGCCACCAGCAGAGCGGAGCCACCCCAGTACTTC CATSRAEPPQYF TRBV15 NA TRBJ2-5 NA
TGTGCCAGCAGCACTACCGGGACCACGAACATTCAGTACTTC CASSTTGTTNIQYF TRBV7-2 NA TRBJ2-4 few
TGCGCCAGCAGCCTGTCCGGGACTAGCGGGAATGAGCAGTTCTTC CASSLSGTSGNEQFF TRBV4-3 TRBD2 TRBJ2-1 NA
TGCGCCAGCAGCCAGTCGGGAGGGCCCATGACCCAGTACTTC CASSQSGGPMTQYF TRBV4-3 TRBD2 TRBJ2-5 NA
TGTGCCAGCAGTTCGAATAGGAAAGAGACCCAGTACTTC CASSSNRKETQYF TRBV12-3/TRBV12-4 NA TRBJ2-5 NA
TGCGCCAGCAGTGAGTCGGGCCAGGGTTGGACGCAGTATTTT CASSESGQGWTQYF TRBV10-1 NA TRBJ2-3 many
TGCAGTGCCACCGGGACTAGCGAACACTTCAATGAGCAGTTCTTC CSATGTSEHFNEQFF TRBV20-1 TRBD2 TRBJ2-1 NA
TGTGCCAGCAGCTTAGCGGCAGGGGGCAGGGTCGACACCGGGGAGCTGTTTTTT CASSLAAGGRVDTGELFF TRBV7-8 TRBD1 TRBJ2-2 few
TGCGCCAGCAGCCTGAGTGGGGGGACTATCGATGAGCAGTTCTTC CASSLSGGTIDEQFF TRBV5-1 TRBD2 TRBJ2-1 few
TGTGCCAGCAGCTGGCCGCTACAGGGAAACACTGAAGCTTTCTTT CASSWPLQGNTEAFF TRBV7-9 NA TRBJ1-1 few
TGTGCCAGCAGTCCCGGGACAGGGAGCTCTGAAGCTTTCTTT CASSPGTGSSEAFF TRBV12-3/TRBV12-4 TRBD1 TRBJ1-1 NA
TGTGCCAGCAGCTTACTCGTGGGCTATACAGATACGCAGTATTTT CASSLLVGYTDTQYF TRBV5-8 NA TRBJ2-3 few
TGCGCCAGCAGCTTGACTAGCGGGAGGGCTGAGACCCAGTACTTC CASSLTSGRAETQYF TRBV5-1 TRBD2 TRBJ2-5 few
TGTGCCAGCAGCTTAGATCGGGACCCCGAGACCCAGTACTTC CASSLDRDPETQYF TRBV11-3 NA TRBJ2-5 few
TGTGCCAGCAGCTTAGGAAGTGGGGTTTCGAACACCGGGGAGCTGTTTTTT CASSLGSGVSNTGELFF TRBV7-6 NA TRBJ2-2 NA
TGTGCCAGCACCTCACCTGGGAGGACCTACAATGAGCAGTTCTTC CASTSPGRTYNEQFF TRBV12-3/TRBV12-4 NA TRBJ2-1 many
TGTGCCAGCAGGTCTTCTTTGTATGGGGGCGCTTCCTATGGCTACACCTTC CASRSSLYGGASYGYTF TRBV2 NA TRBJ1-2 NA
TGTGCCAGCAGCAATAGCGGGCGGCAAGAGACCCAGTACTTC CASSNSGRQETQYF TRBV6-2/TRBV6-3 TRBD2 TRBJ2-5 NA
TGTGCCAGCAGTCCCGACGTAAACTATGGCTACACCTTC CASSPDVNYGYTF TRBV12-3/TRBV12-4 NA TRBJ1-2 many
TGTGCCAGCAGCTTAGTGGTCGGGAGCGATACGCAGTATTTT CASSLVVGSDTQYF TRBV11-2 NA TRBJ2-3 NA
TGTGCCACCACCGTAGTTAGCGGGGGGGCCGTCTCCTACAATGAGCAGTTCTTC CATTVVSGGAVSYNEQFF TRBV15 TRBD2 TRBJ2-1 many
TGCGCCAGCAGCTTGGGCGGCGGGGGAGAGAACACCGGGGAGCTGTTTTTT CASSLGGGGENTGELFF TRBV5-1 TRBD2 TRBJ2-2 NA
TGTGCCAGCAGCTTAGAGGGACGCTATGGCTACACCTTC CASSLEGRYGYTF TRBV12-3/TRBV12-4 NA TRBJ1-2 many
TGCGCCAGCAGTCGAGGGAACCAAGAGACCCAGTACTTC CASSRGNQETQYF TRBV4-3 NA TRBJ2-5 few
TGCAGCGTGAGGACTAGCGGAAAAAACATTCAGTACTTC CSVRTSGKNIQYF TRBV29-1 TRBD2 TRBJ2-4 NA
TGCGCCAGCAGCTTTAAGACGGACACCTACACTGAAGCTTTCTTT CASSFKTDTYTEAFF TRBV5-1 NA TRBJ1-1 few
TGTGCCAGCAGCTTTCAGGGGGCTAGCTCCTACGAGCAGTACTTC CASSFQGASSYEQYF TRBV5-5 TRBD1 TRBJ2-7 few